This note documents a single T cell receptor beta chain sequence. This record belongs to a study of blood T cell repertoires in COVID-19. Study details: The samples span acute and convalescent COVID-19 from the United States, Italy and Spain. T cells, B-cell-depleted T cells, or PBMCs provided the cDNA or gDNA that served as material.

TCRdb keeps only in-frame clones here, not all; method: immunoSEQ multiplex PCR. The sample contains 110,000 to 150,000 clones, around 81% of which appear only once. Germline V gene sequence: CDR1 LNHNV, CDR2 YYDKDF (reference sequence). Between the trimmed V and J ends, which lost 0 bases and 2 bases, there was a span of 8 bases. CDR3 length equals 15 residues. Specimen: peripheral blood. The chain links TRBV15 to TRBJ1-3; D is undetermined. The receptor was derived from a human donor in a cohort sampled during active COVID-19. This chain's CDR3 is CATSRDKTAGNTIYF. CDR3 in DNA: TGTGCCACCAGCAGAGATAAAACAGCTGGAAACACCATATATTTT.